The clone carrying this T cell receptor (beta chain) was picked up one time. The target antigen is unknown. The sample comes from a study of T-cell reconstitution after alpha-beta-depleted transplantation in children. General study findings and limits: Diversity and T-cell counts at one year after transplant derived mostly from new T cells. There were reportedly several hundred expanded graft clones from which alpha-beta T cells came about two months after transplant. Surviving recipient T cells and thymic progenitors produced the high day-60 TCRbeta diversity seen in some patients.

Preparation of the TCRbeta library used unique molecular identifiers. Via MiXCR, TCRdb re-called the PCR reads, giving one row per CDR3 protein. Of 200,000 to 250,000 distinct CDR3 sequences in the sample, 25% were seen once. The origin of this receptor is a girl aged 2 to 10 with Fanconi anemia, due to receive a stem cell transplant. Specimen: PBMCs, collected before TCRalphabeta/CD19-depleted stem cell transplant.

The CDR3 reads CASSHVSGAATDTQYF. The CDR3 DNA sequence: TGCGCCAGCAGCCATGTTAGCGGAGCGGCGACAGATACGCAGTATTTT. This chain joins TRBV4-1 and TRBJ2-3, with D tentatively TRBD2 (6 bases). CDR1 is MGHRA and CDR2 is YSYEKL in the germline V gene. This CDR3 has 16 residues. Trimming pared 3 bases from V and 3 bases from J, leaving 16 bases between.